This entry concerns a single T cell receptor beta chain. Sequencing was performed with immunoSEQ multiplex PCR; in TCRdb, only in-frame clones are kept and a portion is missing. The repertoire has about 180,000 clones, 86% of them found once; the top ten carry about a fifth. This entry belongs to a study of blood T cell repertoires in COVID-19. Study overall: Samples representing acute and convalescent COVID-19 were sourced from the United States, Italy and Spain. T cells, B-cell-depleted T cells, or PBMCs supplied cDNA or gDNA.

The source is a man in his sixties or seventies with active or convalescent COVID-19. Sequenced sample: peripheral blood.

CDR3 nucleotide sequence: TGTGCCAGCTCACCAGGACAGGCGCTCTTAAACACCATATATTTT. It codes for CASSPGQALLNTIYF. The V gene is TRBV18, the J gene TRBJ1-3; 7 positions agree with TRBD1. J gave up 6 bases and V 2 bases, and 7 bases lay outside the gene matches. The CDR3 consists of 15 residues. Germline CDR1 is KGHSH and CDR2 is LQKENI.